This T cell receptor beta chain was captured in a study of cytomegalovirus exposure and HLA in healthy donors (TCRdb year 2017). Regarding the complete study: An earlier analysis of about 560 of the donors reported 276 Gb of sequence data and some 110 million unique TCR beta sequences obtained from approximately 180 million T cells. Because of strong linkage in the cohort, roughly 5 DR-DQ haplotypes were treated as single units for association and clustering. To predict cytomegalovirus infection status, the study combined high-throughput TCR immunosequencing, statistical association of individual TCRs with disease status, and machine learning. The number of donors typed differed by locus, with about 629-630 for A, B, C, DRB1 and DQB1, 522 for DQA1, 600 to 610 for DPA1, and 472 for DPB1. HLA typing covered class I and class II loci at four-digit resolution. The later analysis used no new phenotypic data to find candidate immune exposures, relying instead on TCR beta sequences and their occurrence across donors. Genome-wide SNP genotypes for about 60% of the roughly 670 donors were used in a later genetic analysis, which treated that subset as a discovery cohort. Donor age, sex, ethnicity and CMV serostatus were collected together with the repertoire data. An earlier analysis of 587 of the donors applied high-throughput TCR beta sequencing to assess whether each TCR beta V gene segment acted as functional or pseudogenic. The study aimed to test whether cataloging public T cell receptors could reveal signatures of past pathogen exposure. Every repertoire in the discovery cohort had been generated on one and the same sequencing platform. An early release that covered more than 550 HLA-typed donors contained around 330 gigabases of sequencing data and tens of millions of unique TCR sequences. A separate validation cohort of roughly 130 different subjects was used in addition to the 666-subject first cohort. The genetic ancestry cluster associated with self-reported Caucasian donors included 65% to 90% of the approximately 410 genotyped donors. On average, around 240,000 unique TCR beta nucleotide sequences were sequenced per donor among 398 genotyped donors of the cohort, with roughly 19% of those sequences being non-productive. A later analysis re-examined previously published TCR beta repertoires from around 670 donors and added high-resolution HLA genotyping to investigate patterns of TCR occurrence. The study profiled the T cell repertoires of 666 subjects by immunosequencing and related them to cytomegalovirus serostatus.

The cohort comprised some 680 healthy bone marrow donors. Cohort members were all nominally healthy when sampled, although unrecorded immune exposures were likely present. The donor was CMV seronegative and belonged to the group of around 400 seronegative cohort members. A peripheral blood sample was collected from each donor, and TCR beta sequencing was performed on peripheral blood mononuclear cells. The Qiagen DNeasy Blood Extraction Kit was used to extract genomic DNA from the blood cell samples. What the research found in general, with its limitations: A later genetic analysis associated a missense DCLRE1C variant with V-gene and J-gene trimming of TCR beta chains, and an independent cohort replicated the association. Immune exposure information for the cohort was limited to CMV serostatus. In a later analysis, around 17,000 TCR beta sequences were associated with specific HLA alleles at a false discovery rate of 0.05. When HLA alleles, especially DR and DQ, strongly co-occurred, attributing TCR associations to individual alleles was difficult. A cluster of highly shared sequence variants was judged likely to represent a technical artifact of the sequencing pipeline. In an earlier analysis of fewer than 750 of the donors, most TCR beta V segments were observed in productive rearrangements about 87% or about 30% of the time, broadly matching IMGT annotations. Most CMV-associated TCR beta chains appeared to be HLA-restricted in a later analysis, and the HLA associations seemed to be driven largely by CMV exposure. The authors suggested that the approach could potentially be generalized to other disease states and immunological phenotypes. This cohort had only TCR beta chains sequenced, and the lack of alpha or paired-chain data limited which features could be detected. In vitro tests confirmed that a few of the cytomegalovirus-associated TCR beta chains recognize cytomegalovirus antigens. The classifier was reported to diagnose cytomegalovirus status with high specificity and sensitivity in both the original cohort and the validation cohort. The earlier analysis of a few hundred of the donors excluded some 15 rarely observed V segments, including chromosome 9 orphons, because counts were too low. The presence/absence analyses assumed that sequencing depth was roughly uniform across donors, and that assumption may not be true. A later genetic analysis reported fewer N-insertions in productive TCRs among donors in an Asian-associated ancestry cluster than the approximately 700-donor mean. Linkage disequilibrium might explain the correlated functional status among segregating V segments, but an unknown experimental factor could not be ruled out. Compared with equally common non-associated chains, HLA-associated TCR beta chains in a later analysis were more clonally expanded and had lower generation probabilities. A further reported finding was that TCR beta sequences accurately predicted the HLA-A and HLA-B alleles for most subjects in the first cohort. Most TCR sequences were observed very rarely across donors, whereas some public TCRs were present in many individuals. A later analysis reported that several top co-occurrence clusters appeared linked to parvovirus B19, influenza, CMV and Epstein-Barr virus. HLA typing was unavailable for some donors at each locus, so association tests used only the typed subset. In a later analysis, the rate of TCR association differed among HLA loci, with DRB1 alleles having the most associated TCRs and HLA-C alleles having the fewest. The study gave a list of more than 150 TCR beta chains associated with cytomegalovirus.

Library preparation was by the immunoSEQ multiplex PCR assay. For the multiplex PCR, a mixture combining 60 forward primers for TCR Vbeta segments and 13 reverse primers for TCR Jbeta segments was used. The CDR3 region of rearranged TCR beta genes was amplified from genomic DNA by a multiplex PCR assay. Amplified TCR beta libraries were sequenced as 87-base-pair reads on the Illumina HiSeq System. On the study's bioinformatics: A later analysis counted some 80 million unique TCR beta chains across the 500 to 850 repertoires, and 9.5 million to 11 million of these chains were shared by at least two donors. Raw reads were error-corrected and collapsed into unique sequences by a nearest-neighbor algorithm in which closely related sequences were merged to remove PCR and sequencing errors. To assign V, D and J gene segments, CDR3 sequences were aligned to IMGT reference sequences. For a sequence to be retained, a match of at least six nucleotides was required to both a V gene segment and a J gene segment. A rearrangement counted as productive if the CDR3 had no stop codons and remained in frame with V and J, and every other rearrangement counted as non-productive. CDR3 was defined according to IMGT convention as the region running from the second conserved V-encoded cysteine to the conserved J-encoded phenylalanine. The earlier analysis of 550 to 650 of the donors excluded any sequence lacking an unambiguous match to a single V gene segment. An earlier analysis of approximately 590 of the donors classified V segments as functional when productive rearrangements were above 56.7% and as segregating when the standard deviation between donors was above 5%. A statistical classification framework was developed to diagnose cytomegalovirus status using the catalog of TCR beta chain sequences. In a later analysis, V and J genes were assigned by comparing TCR nucleotide sequences against IMGT/GENE-DB human TR gene sequences. In a later analysis, CDR3 sequences and most-parsimonious VDJ recombination scenarios were assigned using the TCRdist pipeline. In a later analysis, each TCR beta chain was defined by its CDR3 amino acid sequence together with its V-gene family, and reads lacking a unique V-gene family were excluded. To address suspected cross-contamination and a sequencing artifact, a later analysis removed 450 to 700 highly shared, low-generation-probability nucleotide sequences. In a later analysis, a clonal expansion index for each public chain was calculated from normalized within-repertoire ranks of inferred template counts. Generation probabilities in a later analysis came from a VDJ recombination model fitted to out-of-frame rearrangements, and those results were checked against IGoR. A later analysis scored TCR-TCR, TCR-HLA and TCR-CMV co-occurrence with hypergeometric tests, applying a repertoire-size bias correction to TCR pairs. A later analysis estimated false discovery rates by permuting HLA or CMV assignments 20 times. In a later analysis, co-occurring TCRs were grouped using DBSCAN, and TCRdist sequence similarity was added for clustering within HLA-allele-positive subsets. Repertoires with fewer than 30,000 or more than 120,000 public chains were left out of co-occurrence clustering, as were several repertoires with anomalous nucleotide sharing. TCRdb retrieved this table from immuneACCESS and kept in-frame rearrangements only. Not all clones are present; in checked studies, unresolved V genes account for under half, and no reason is known for the remainder. D and trimming were read from the DNA, whereas the V and J calls and clone size are those reported in that table. Within this sample are 130,000 or so clones, with 81% of them counted one time only. About 1.7% of the sample comes from the top ten.

Comments on this clone: Its antigen has not been determined. Per-nucleotide qualities are absent, and no much larger clonotype sits a single base away. Other DNA sequences in this sample translate to the same CDR3.

Sequencing was performed on PBMCs. This TCR came from a man younger than 35 in good health and CMV-seronegative.

The CDR3 loop reads CASSYSRQGNTEAFF. The DNA sequence follows: TGTGCCAGCAGTTACTCGAGACAGGGGAACACTGAAGCTTTCTTT. The rearrangement joined TRBV6-5 to TRBJ1-1, and 7 junctional nucleotides match TRBD1. The V end gives up 0 bases and the J end 1 base, leaving 2 bases in the junction not matched to a gene. From the cysteine up to the phenylalanine, the CDR3 has a length of 15 residues. The kept DNA is CDR3 alone, 45 bases in frame from the first base. CDR1 and CDR2 are read off the germline V gene as MNHEY and SVGAGI.